This entry lists 15 T cell receptor beta chains sequenced from one sample in a study of identical twins (dated by TCRdb to the mid-2010s). The library came from 5' RACE. TCRdb shows the sequencer as Illumina HiSeq 2000. TCRdb reworked the public reads: Q25 trimming with fastp, MiXCR clone assembly, productive beta chains retained. Rows are unified per CDR3 protein, each entry keeping the most common DNA and genes. The sample table shows some 690,000 distinct CDR3 sequences, and approximately 22% are seen once. The ten biggest clones cover 4% to 4.5% of the sample. These sequences were also reported in another study, on T cells expressing NK-cell markers.

The sequenced material came from PBMCs. The receptors come from a woman aged 18-29 years in good health.

This clonotype has just a few counts. The chain links TRBV7-8 to TRBJ1-2, with no clear D. Germline V gives CDR1 SGHVS, CDR2 FQNEAQ. Trimming removed 2 bases at V and 2 bases at J, with 12 bases between. The CDR3 loop spans 15 amino acids. This CDR3 reads CASSLRSDLNYGYTF. As DNA, the CDR3 is TGTGCCAGCAGCTTAAGGTCAGACCTCAACTATGGCTACACCTTC.

There are a few counts of this clonotype. This chain uses TRBV20-1 with TRBJ2-7, with 10 bases lining up with TRBD1. V gave up 6 bases and J gave up 4 bases; unmatched junction bases: 12. The CDR3 is 15 amino acids. Germline CDR1 DFQATT, CDR2 SNEGSKA (reference sequence). The CDR3 coding sequence is TGCAGTGCCACCTCCCGGACAGGGGGACTTTACGAGCAGTACTTC. This sequence encodes CSATSRTGGLYEQYF.

This chain connects TRBV27 to TRBJ2-3; a weak D match, TRBD1 (6 bases). The CDR3 totals 17 residues. Deletions cut 2 bases from V and 0 bases from J, with 15 bases between. From germline, CDR1 is MNHEY and CDR2 SMNVEV (reference sequence). CDR3: CASSLITGLVSTDTQYF. The CDR3 DNA sequence: TGTGCCAGCAGTTTAATTACAGGGTTGGTCAGCACAGATACGCAGTATTTT.

This clonotype has just a few counts. V and J are TRBV29-1 and TRBJ2-5; D may match TRBD1 or TRBD2 (5 bases each). Germline V gene data show CDR1 as SQVTM and CDR2 as ANQGSEA. The length of the CDR3 is 13 residues. Trimming took off 6 bases at V and 1 base at J, with 12 bases between the two ends. The CDR3 DNA is TGCAGCGTGGACGAGGGGACCCAAGAGACCCAGTACTTC. Its protein product is CSVDEGTQETQYF.

This clonotype was seen more than once but under ten times. V gene TRBV7-2 combines with J gene TRBJ2-3; D might be TRBD2 (5 bases). Germline CDR1 is SGHTA and CDR2 is FQGNSA. Trimming left V 2 bases short and J 5 bases short, with 14 bases between. The CDR3 has 15 residues. The CDR3 loop reads CASSLSASPGDTQYF. The CDR3 bases are TGTGCCAGCAGCTTATCTGCTAGCCCGGGAGATACGCAGTATTTT. The variable domain in full, with the rest retrieved from reference TRBV7-2 and TRBJ2-3, is GAGVSQSPSNKVTEKGKDVELRCDPISGHTALYWYRQSLGQGLEFLIYFQGNSAPDKSGLPSDRFSAERTGGSVSTLTIQRTQQEDSAVYLCASSLSASPGDTQYFGPGTRLTVL.

The chain carries TRBV20-1 and TRBJ1-6; no clear D. The V and J ends lost 3 bases and 7 bases respectively, with 13 bases between them. The germline gives CDR1 DFQATT, CDR2 SNEGSKA (reference sequence). This CDR3 comprises 14 residues. The CDR3: CSARADSQNSPLHF. DNA for the CDR3: TGCAGTGCTAGGGCCGACTCGCAAAATTCACCCCTCCACTTT.

The table lists this clonotype with a few counts. V gene TRBV5-1 combines with J gene TRBJ2-4; D unclear. V lost 4 bases and J 0 bases, leaving 11 bases between the germline ends. Germline V gene lookup returns CDR1 SGHRS and CDR2 YFSETQ. The CDR3 spans 15 residues. The CDR3 DNA reads as TGCGCCAGCAGCGTTGGAGATCTAGCCAAAAACATTCAGTACTTC. This encodes CASSVGDLAKNIQYF. Based on the CDR3 plus reference TRBV5-1 and TRBJ2-4, the full variable domain is KAGVTQTPRYLIKTRGQQVTLSCSPISGHRSVSWYQQTPGQGLQFLFEYFSETQRNKGNFPGRFSGRQFSNSRSEMNVSTLELGDSALYLCASSVGDLAKNIQYFGAGTRLSVL.

The chain links TRBV20-1 to TRBJ2-7; D could derive from TRBD1 or TRBD2 (5 bases each). The germline CDR1 and CDR2 sequences are DFQATT and SNEGSKA (reference sequence). Trimming removed 4 bases from V and 5 bases from J, with 15 bases in between. The CDR3 runs to 13 residues. CDR3 in amino acids: CSAKLVGVDEQYF. DNA of the CDR3: TGCAGTGCTAAGCTAGTGGGGGTGGACGAGCAGTACTTC.

Only a few counts were recorded for this clonotype. The chain joins TRBV4-1 to TRBJ1-1; D may be TRBD1 (6 bases). The germline CDR1 and CDR2 sequences are MGHRA and YSYEKL. CDR3 length equals 14 residues. V dropped 2 bases and J dropped 4 bases, with 11 bases sitting between them. The CDR3 DNA reads TGCGCCAGCAGCCAAACAGGGTTGGTCACTGAAGCTTTCTTT. It yields the protein CASSQTGLVTEAFF.

This clonotype occurred a few times. The gene calls are TRBV20-1 and TRBJ2-2, with 12 bases fitting TRBD2. In germline, CDR1 is DFQATT, CDR2 SNEGSKA (reference sequence). The CDR3 sequence is 14 residues long. After removal of 6 bases from V and 6 bases from J, the junction contained 5 bases not matched to a gene. The CDR3 sequence is CSAATSGRSGELFF. CDR3 DNA: TGCAGTGCCGCGACTAGCGGGAGATCCGGGGAGCTGTTTTTT.

This clonotype was recorded a few times. The gene calls are TRBV21-1 and TRBJ2-1; TRBD1 is taken as the D call from the table, unchecked against the DNA. TRBV21-1 is labeled a pseudogene. CDR3 size: 16 residues. Written as DNA, the CDR3 is TGTGCCAGCAGCAACGAGGCCCTTGTCCCCTACAATGAGCAGTTCTTC. Translation: CASSNEALVPYNEQFF.

This clonotype has more than one count but fewer than ten. The V call is TRBV5-1, the J call TRBJ1-1; D is possibly TRBD1 (6 bases). CDR3 size: 15 residues. V lost 4 bases to trimming and J lost 0 bases, with 13 bases between them. Germline V gives CDR1 SGHRS, CDR2 YFSETQ. The CDR3 DNA sequence: TGCGCCAGCAGCCAGGGGCGGGCTATGAACACTGAAGCTTTCTTT. It translates to CASSQGRAMNTEAFF. Together with reference TRBV5-1 and TRBJ1-1, the CDR3 gives the full variable domain: KAGVTQTPRYLIKTRGQQVTLSCSPISGHRSVSWYQQTPGQGLQFLFEYFSETQRNKGNFPGRFSGRQFSNSRSEMNVSTLELGDSALYLCASSQGRAMNTEAFFGQGTRLTVV.

Of note for this clonotype: At one end the junction does not follow the germline gene, possibly because of a read error. The chain joins TRBV10-3 to TRBJ2-3; D remains unclear. CDR1 ENHRY and CDR2 SYGVKD come from the germline V gene. This CDR3 is built from 13 residues. CDR3 sequence: CAITEDSTDTQYF. The DNA for the CDR3 is TGTGCCATCACTGAGGACAGCACAGATACGCAGTATTTT.

This clonotype has just a few counts. The chain combines TRBV29-1 with TRBJ2-3; 10 bases are shared with TRBD2. V was clipped by 6 bases and J by 4 bases; unmatched bases: 10. The germline CDR1 and CDR2 sequences are SQVTM and ANQGSEA. The CDR3 extends over 15 amino acids. CDR3 DNA sequence: TGCAGCGTAGCCGGGACTAGCGTTAGGGCAGATACGCAGTATTTT. Encoded protein: CSVAGTSVRADTQYF.

This sequence joins TRBV12-3 or TRBV12-4 and TRBJ2-1; 13 bases match TRBD2. The CDR3 is 17 amino acids. Trimming took 6 bases from V and 7 from J; bases not matched to a gene: 12. DNA of the CDR3: TGTGCCAGCAGCTCCGCCAGGACTAGCGGGAGTGGGAATGAGCAGTTCTTC. Its translation is CASSSARTSGSGNEQFF.